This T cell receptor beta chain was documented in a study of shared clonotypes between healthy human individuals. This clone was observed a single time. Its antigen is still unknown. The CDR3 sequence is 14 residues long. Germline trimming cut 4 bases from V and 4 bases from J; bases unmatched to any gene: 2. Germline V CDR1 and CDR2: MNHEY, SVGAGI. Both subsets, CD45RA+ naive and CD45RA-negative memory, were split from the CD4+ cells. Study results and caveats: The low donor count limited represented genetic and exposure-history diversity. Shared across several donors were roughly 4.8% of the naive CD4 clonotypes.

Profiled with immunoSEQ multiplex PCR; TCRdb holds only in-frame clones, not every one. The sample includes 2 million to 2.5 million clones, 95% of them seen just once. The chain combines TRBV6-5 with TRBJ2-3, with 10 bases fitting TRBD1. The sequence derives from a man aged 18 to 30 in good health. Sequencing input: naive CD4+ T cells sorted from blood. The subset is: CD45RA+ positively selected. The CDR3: CASSWDRGADTQYF. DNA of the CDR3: TGTGCCAGCAGTTGGGACAGGGGTGCAGATACGCAGTATTTT.